This T cell receptor beta chain emerged from a study of cytomegalovirus exposure and HLA in healthy donors. V was pared by 2 bases and J by 4 bases, with 17 bases between. The germline CDR1 and CDR2 sequences are SGHDN and FVKESK. This CDR3 region has 16 residues. PCR used 60 Vbeta primers and 13 Jbeta primers. This table comes from immunoSEQ multiplex PCR, and its TCRdb copy is limited to in-frame clones, with some not included. Among over 100,000 clones listed, 76% were seen once. The clonotype comes from a woman aged 40 to 49 in good health and CMV-seropositive. Sequenced sample: PBMCs. J is TRBJ2-5 and V is TRBV14, with D possibly TRBD1 on 7 matching bases. CDR3 in DNA: TGTGCCAGCAGCCAACGGACGCCAGGGGGAGGAGAGACCCAGTACTTC. This translates into CASSQRTPGGGETQYF.